These T cell receptor beta chains were read from a single sample in a study of CD8 T cells in Susac syndrome. TCRdb reanalysed the immunoSEQ multiplex PCR reads using MiXCR and keeps one entry per CDR3 protein. The table lists tens of thousands of distinct CDR3 sequences, roughly 90% of them singletons, with under 0.65% in the top ten. The specimen was CD8+ T cells from PBMCs. These receptors originate from a human donor with multiple sclerosis. Each CDR3 is given with its conserved first and last residue. D genes are given only for firm matches. Only part of the rows carry a size: once, few, many, or a class if the clone is expanded.

CDR3 protein: CATSDSGKGWYQPQHF
CDR3 DNA: TGTGCCACCAGTGATTCAGGAAAAGGTTGGTATCAGCCCCAGCATTTT
V gene: TRBV24-1
J gene: TRBJ1-5
D gene: .
clone size: .

CDR3 protein: CASSQVGTRSDTQYF
CDR3 DNA: TGCGCCAGCAGCCAAGTCGGGACTAGGTCAGATACGCAGTATTTT
V gene: TRBV4-3
J gene: TRBJ2-3
D gene: TRBD2
clone size: once

CDR3 protein: CASSYQVEDTQYF
CDR3 DNA: TGTGCCAGCAGTTACCAGGTAGAAGATACGCAGTATTTT
V gene: TRBV6-5
J gene: TRBJ2-3
D gene: .
clone size: medium-sized

CDR3 protein: CASSQDLGGGPLAKNIQYF
CDR3 DNA: TGCGCCAGCAGCCAAGATCTAGGGGGAGGGCCGCTAGCCAAAAACATTCAGTACTTC
V gene: TRBV4-3
J gene: TRBJ2-4
D gene: .
clone size: .

CDR3 protein: CASSLLFPGQGWDTEAFF
CDR3 DNA: TGCGCCAGCAGCCTTCTTTTTCCGGGACAGGGCTGGGACACTGAAGCTTTCTTT
V gene: TRBV4-1
J gene: TRBJ1-1
D gene: TRBD1
clone size: .

CDR3 protein: CASSYDSFPGNTIYF
CDR3 DNA: TGTGCCAGCAGTTACGACAGCTTCCCCGGAAACACCATATATTTT
V gene: TRBV6-6
J gene: TRBJ1-3
D gene: .
clone size: .

CDR3 protein: CASSLGAAELDTQYF
CDR3 DNA: TGTGCCAGCAGTTTGGGGGCAGCTGAATTAGATACGCAGTATTTT
V gene: TRBV12-3/TRBV12-4
J gene: TRBJ2-3
D gene: .
clone size: .

CDR3 protein: CASSPGGLRAGQPQHF
CDR3 DNA: TGCGCCAGCAGCCCCGGGGGCCTAAGGGCAGGTCAGCCCCAGCATTTT
V gene: TRBV4-1
J gene: TRBJ1-5
D gene: .
clone size: .

CDR3 protein: CASSSGNGPNFPQETQYF
CDR3 DNA: TGTGCCAGCAGTTCCGGGAACGGACCGAATTTCCCCCAAGAGACCCAGTACTTC
V gene: TRBV28
J gene: TRBJ2-5
D gene: .
clone size: once

CDR3 protein: CASGSYNEQFF
CDR3 DNA: TGTGCCAGCGGGAGCTACAATGAGCAGTTCTTC
V gene: TRBV12-3/TRBV12-4
J gene: TRBJ2-1
D gene: .
clone size: .

CDR3 protein: CASHGTYQETQYF
CDR3 DNA: TGTGCCAGCCACGGGACATACCAAGAGACCCAGTACTTC
V gene: TRBV6-6
J gene: TRBJ2-5
D gene: .
clone size: .

CDR3 protein: CASATGFSSYEQYF
CDR3 DNA: TGTGCCAGTGCCACAGGTTTCAGCTCCTACGAGCAGTACTTC
V gene: TRBV13
J gene: TRBJ2-7
D gene: .
clone size: .

CDR3 protein: CASSTYEGGREDEQFF
CDR3 DNA: TGTGCCAGCAGCACTTACGAGGGGGGCCGGGAGGATGAGCAGTTCTTC
V gene: TRBV14
J gene: TRBJ2-1
D gene: .
clone size: .

CDR3 protein: CAWTWRESGEQYF
CDR3 DNA: TGTGCCTGGACGTGGCGGGAGAGCGGCGAGCAGTACTTC
V gene: TRBV30
J gene: TRBJ2-7
D gene: TRBD2
clone size: .

CDR3 protein: CASSQGFSGGSGELFF
CDR3 DNA: TGTGCCAGCAGCCAAGGGTTTAGCGGGGGTTCCGGGGAGCTGTTTTTT
V gene: TRBV4-2
J gene: TRBJ2-2
D gene: TRBD2
clone size: .

CDR3 protein: CARGETKETQYF
CDR3 DNA: TGTGCCAGGGGGGAGACAAAAGAGACCCAGTACTTC
V gene: TRBV2
J gene: TRBJ2-5
D gene: .
clone size: .

CDR3 protein: CSVEESGPVYGYTF
CDR3 DNA: TGCAGCGTTGAAGAATCGGGACCCGTGTATGGCTACACCTTC
V gene: TRBV29-1
J gene: TRBJ1-2
D gene: .
clone size: .

CDR3 protein: CASSLRTGGSNEKLFF
CDR3 DNA: TGTGCCAGCAGCTTACGGACAGGGGGCTCTAATGAAAAACTGTTTTTT
V gene: TRBV7-8
J gene: TRBJ1-4
D gene: TRBD1
clone size: .

CDR3 protein: CASSSDRGRANNQPQHF
CDR3 DNA: TGTGCCAGCAGCTCGGACAGGGGGCGGGCCAACAATCAGCCCCAGCATTTT
V gene: TRBV11-3
J gene: TRBJ1-5
D gene: TRBD1
clone size: .

CDR3 protein: CASKATGVEETQYF
CDR3 DNA: TGTGCCAGTAAAGCAACAGGGGTCGAGGAGACCCAGTACTTC
V gene: TRBV19
J gene: TRBJ2-5
D gene: TRBD1
clone size: .

CDR3 protein: CASSVEGDQPQHF
CDR3 DNA: TGTGCCAGCAGCGTAGAGGGAGATCAGCCCCAGCATTTT
V gene: TRBV9
J gene: TRBJ1-5
D gene: .
clone size: .

CDR3 protein: CASSPGLAKETQYF
CDR3 DNA: TGTGCCAGCAGTCCGGGACTAGCGAAAGAGACCCAGTACTTC
V gene: TRBV12-3/TRBV12-4
J gene: TRBJ2-5
D gene: TRBD2
clone size: once

CDR3 protein: CSVLDGNQPQHF
CDR3 DNA: TGCAGCGTTCTGGACGGTAATCAGCCCCAGCATTTT
V gene: TRBV29-1
J gene: TRBJ1-5
D gene: .
clone size: .

CDR3 protein: CASSFASLTSGRDQETQYF
CDR3 DNA: TGTGCCAGCAGCTTTGCGTCCCTAACTAGCGGGAGGGACCAAGAGACCCAGTACTTC
V gene: TRBV5-6
J gene: TRBJ2-5
D gene: TRBD2
clone size: .

CDR3 protein: CASSQGAGNEQYF
CDR3 DNA: TGTGCCAGCAGCCAAGGGGCAGGGAACGAGCAGTACTTC
V gene: TRBV4-2
J gene: TRBJ2-7
D gene: .
clone size: .

CDR3 protein: CASSQDPPPSGRHNEQFF
CDR3 DNA: TGCGCCAGCAGCCAAGATCCCCCGCCTAGCGGGAGACACAATGAGCAGTTCTTC
V gene: TRBV4-3
J gene: TRBJ2-1
D gene: TRBD2
clone size: .

CDR3 protein: CASRDGGFAYEQYF
CDR3 DNA: TGTGCCAGCAGAGACGGAGGGTTTGCCTACGAGCAGTACTTC
V gene: TRBV12-3/TRBV12-4
J gene: TRBJ2-7
D gene: .
clone size: .

CDR3 protein: CASSQGVLNEQFF
CDR3 DNA: TGTGCCAGTTCCCAGGGGGTGTTGAATGAGCAGTTCTTC
V gene: TRBV19
J gene: TRBJ2-1
D gene: TRBD1
clone size: .

CDR3 protein: CALEVGTYEQYF
CDR3 DNA: TGTGCCCTTGAGGTGGGGACCTACGAGCAGTACTTC
V gene: TRBV30
J gene: TRBJ2-7
D gene: .
clone size: .

CDR3 protein: CASSRQGGTEAFF
CDR3 DNA: TGTGCCAGCAGTCGTCAGGGGGGCACTGAAGCTTTCTTT
V gene: TRBV7-3
J gene: TRBJ1-1
D gene: TRBD1
clone size: .

CDR3 protein: CSARNRDRDYNEQFF
CDR3 DNA: TGCAGTGCTAGAAACCGGGACAGGGACTACAATGAGCAGTTCTTC
V gene: TRBV20-1
J gene: TRBJ2-1
D gene: TRBD1
clone size: .

CDR3 protein: CASSFTKGGTEAFF
CDR3 DNA: TGTGCCAGCAGTTTTACTAAAGGGGGCACTGAAGCTTTCTTT
V gene: TRBV28
J gene: TRBJ1-1
D gene: .
clone size: .

CDR3 protein: CASSAGSIAPGEQFF
CDR3 DNA: TGTGCCAGCAGCGCCGGGAGCATAGCCCCTGGTGAGCAGTTCTTC
V gene: TRBV2
J gene: TRBJ2-1
D gene: .
clone size: once

CDR3 protein: CSGRLAGDQVETQYF
CDR3 DNA: TGCAGTGGGAGACTAGCGGGGGACCAGGTTGAGACCCAGTACTTC
V gene: TRBV20-1
J gene: TRBJ2-5
D gene: TRBD2
clone size: .

CDR3 protein: CASSLKSPGLAGGTYEQYF
CDR3 DNA: TGTGCCAGCTCACTTAAGTCCCCGGGACTAGCGGGAGGTACCTACGAGCAGTACTTC
V gene: TRBV18
J gene: TRBJ2-7
D gene: TRBD2
clone size: .

CDR3 protein: CASSLGRDRVYYEQYF
CDR3 DNA: TGTGCCAGCAGCTTAGGTCGGGACAGGGTTTACTACGAGCAGTACTTC
V gene: TRBV13
J gene: TRBJ2-7
D gene: TRBD1
clone size: .

CDR3 protein: CSARDYLNSYNEQFF
CDR3 DNA: TGCAGTGCTAGGGACTACTTGAACTCCTACAATGAGCAGTTCTTC
V gene: TRBV20-1
J gene: TRBJ2-1
D gene: .
clone size: .

CDR3 protein: CASSQHPLVGANTEAFF
CDR3 DNA: TGTGCCAGCAGCCAACATCCCTTGGTTGGAGCGAACACTGAAGCTTTCTTT
V gene: TRBV14
J gene: TRBJ1-1
D gene: .
clone size: .

CDR3 protein: CSARDFETGDMYEQYF
CDR3 DNA: TGCAGTGCTAGAGATTTTGAGACAGGGGATATGTACGAGCAGTACTTC
V gene: TRBV20-1
J gene: TRBJ2-7
D gene: TRBD1
clone size: .

CDR3 protein: CSATPGWSGMETDTQYF
CDR3 DNA: TGCAGTGCCACCCCGGGGTGGAGCGGGATGGAGACAGATACGCAGTATTTT
V gene: TRBV20-1
J gene: TRBJ2-3
D gene: TRBD2
clone size: once